The clone carrying this T cell receptor beta chain was counted only a few times. The antigen remains undetermined. The data belong to a study of a mutant IDH1 vaccine in newly diagnosed glioma. Study outcomes and limitations: Of the patients, 85% to 95% had vaccine-induced immune responses.

As to time point: baseline, week 1 (first vaccination visit). Sample treatment: pre-vaccination baseline after standard-of-care therapy. Diagnosis in the donors showed new WHO grade 3 or 4 astrocytomas that were IDH1-mutant and ATRX-lost. Sequenced by immunoSEQ multiplex PCR; TCRdb stores in-frame clones only, minus some. The profile shows about 92,000 clones, roughly 78% of them singletons. The clonotype was recovered from a man aged 40-55 years with glioma. This specimen consisted of PBMCs, obtained from a glioma patient treated with radiotherapy, temozolomide or both.

The CDR3 DNA reads as TGTGCCAGTAGTATAGGGACAGGGGGCAATCAGCCCCAGCATTTT. Amino acids: CASSIGTGGNQPQHF. The chain couples TRBV19 to TRBJ1-5; 9 bases agree with TRBD1. Germline CDR1 reads LNHDA; CDR2 reads SQIVND (reference sequence). The CDR3 is 15 amino acids. With 1 base clipped from V and 2 bases from J, the junction kept 0 bases outside the gene matches.